This is a list of T cell receptor beta chains from one sample in a study of T cell changes during pregnancy in multiple sclerosis. Here immunoSEQ multiplex PCR was the method, and the copy in TCRdb shows in-frame clones only, minus some. Of tens of thousands of clones in the sample, around 91% were seen once. Specimen: CD4+ T cells from peripheral blood mononuclear cells, collected in the second trimester of pregnancy. The receptors come from a female donor with multiple sclerosis, enrolled in a pregnancy study. Both conserved end residues are part of each CDR3.

TRBV10-1	TRBJ1-5	CASRAGIQGDRQPQHF
TRBV9	TRBJ2-3	CASSASGRVQTDTQYF
TRBV7-3	TRBJ2-5	CASSSQGARAETQYF
TRBV4-3	TRBJ2-7	CASSQEWRGGSEQYF
TRBV6-5	TRBJ2-1	CASSYAGTGRGNEQFF
TRBV7-2	TRBJ2-7	CASSFGLNYEQYF
TRBV7-6	TRBJ1-4	CASSEAGGIATNEKLFF
TRBV5-4	TRBJ2-1	CASSWGLAGVNEQFF
TRBV7-9	TRBJ1-1	CASRAGTGLLGGLNTEAFF
TRBV11-3	TRBJ1-1	CASSLGTGGDEAFF
TRBV11-2	TRBJ2-2	CASKKVPGLAGNYGELFF
TRBV30	TRBJ2-1	CAWSLSVMDIRFF
TRBV5-1	TRBJ2-1	CASSLRGAVEQFF
TRBV7-2	TRBJ2-3	CASSPIGTGTSTDTQYF
TRBV7-3	TRBJ2-1	CASSPSGDPWDEQFF
TRBV15	TRBJ1-4	CATSGKFDRGDEKLFF
TRBV19	TRBJ1-3	CASRWGTGRNTIYF
TRBV7-6	TRBJ2-7	CASSLESSGSYEQYF
TRBV7-9	TRBJ2-7	CASRPRDSHYEQYF
TRBV7-2	TRBJ2-7	CASSPHRTGAEQYF
TRBV18	TRBJ2-2	CASSPPGGRTGELFF
TRBV4-3	TRBJ2-7	CASSQDLVAGDTYEQYF
TRBV4-3	TRBJ1-3	CASSQEWRGRGNTIYF
TRBV9	TRBJ1-1	CASSLQGGDTEAFF
TRBV6-1	TRBJ2-7	CASSEGVQSVYYEQYF
TRBV27	TRBJ2-3	CASKGLVSDTQYF
TRBV28	TRBJ2-5	CASGKPPPDIRKTQYF
TRBV7-9	TRBJ1-2	CASSLYRSGPGGSGYTF
TRBV5-4	TRBJ2-1	CASSPGLGGRNEQFF
TRBV7-9	TRBJ2-7	CASSLKTEQYF
TRBV11-3	TRBJ1-1	CASSFLNMNTEAFF
TRBV5-5	TRBJ2-3	CASSLVPGGGTDTQYF
TRBV2	TRBJ1-1	CASSVDRGAFF
TRBV7-2	TRBJ1-3	CASSILSSGNTIYF
TRBV19	TRBJ1-3	CASSTTGHRSGNTIYF
TRBV15	TRBJ2-2	CATRAGTATITGAGELFF
TRBV28	TRBJ1-2	CASSPGTGDYFGYTF
TRBV27	TRBJ2-1	CASSSGLAGREQFF
TRBV5-1	TRBJ2-3	CASSLEGPGVDTQYF
TRBV6-5	TRBJ2-1	CASRTDRYPGNEQFF
TRBV7-9	TRBJ1-5	CASSMTGSSNQPQHF
TRBV12-5	TRBJ2-3	CASGLGGQGDTQYF
TRBV5-1	TRBJ2-7	CASSPGLVAYEQYF
TRBV19	TRBJ1-2	CASRPRTGNYGYTF
TRBV2	TRBJ2-7	CASSRDRESEQYF
TRBV6-4	TRBJ1-2	CASSDAGGYGYTF
TRBV18	TRBJ2-1	CASSPTRGLADYNEQFF
TRBV19	TRBJ2-5	CASSIDRGRPETQYF
TRBV25-1	TRBJ1-1	CASSENTRAAFF
TRBV5-1	TRBJ2-5	CASSQLAGAGEETQYF
TRBV4-3	TRBJ2-7	CASSQSTVPYEQYF
TRBV18	TRBJ1-5	CASSRTGVSNQPQHF
TRBV4-3	TRBJ1-4	CASSQDLATNEKLFF
TRBV6-1	TRBJ2-7	CASRTPRGEQYF
TRBV29-1	TRBJ2-7	CSVEVDRGVHYEQYF
TRBV28	TRBJ1-3	CASSLWQGVSGNTIYF